The TCR beta chain described here comes from a study of T cells in Graves' hyperthyroidism and ophthalmopathy. This clonotype was recorded at least ten times. TCR beta CDR3 region amplification was performed from RNA transcripts. Carried out on the TCR CDR3, a first-round RT-PCR used the HTBI primer set. One entry per CDR3 protein, called by TCRdb with MiXCR from the multiplex PCR reads. The data hold about 400,000 distinct CDR3 sequences, with roughly 13% observed a single time. The CDR3 is made up of 13 amino acids. Losses at the gene ends were 6 bases for V and 6 bases for J; bases not matched to a gene: 7. The germline V gene encodes CDR1 DFQATT and CDR2 SNEGSKA (reference sequence). Those patients with uncontrolled infection, other autoimmune disease, pregnancy or lactation were excluded.

The TCR comes from a middle-aged man with Graves' ophthalmopathy. This rearrangement joins TRBV20-1 to TRBJ2-1; TRBD1 agrees at 8 bases. Sequencing was carried out using blood. In DNA, the CDR3 is TGCAGTGCCCCAAACGACAGGGGCAATGAGCAGTTCTTC. Its protein product is CSAPNDRGNEQFF.